The 14 T cell receptor beta chains listed next were all sequenced from one sample in a study of T-cell memory formation after mild COVID-19 (dated by TCRdb to the early 2020s). The library was made by 5' RACE. TCRdb lists the instrument as Illumina NovaSeq 6000. TCRdb itself trimmed the public reads at Q25 with fastp, ran MiXCR and retained productive beta chains. Each entry merges the rows of one CDR3 protein and shows their most common DNA and genes. Across this sample there are fewer than 400,000 distinct CDR3 sequences, with over 10% seen only once. The ten biggest clones cover 20% to 25% of the sample. Sequenced material: PBMCs or a T cell subset sorted from them (not recorded which). The receptors were gathered from a man aged 18-30 years who had mild COVID-19 (a few samples of this study predate the infection). The sample titles of this study are shuffled in the database, so cell type and time point are left out; the donor was told from shared clones.

This clonotype was observed many times. The gene calls are TRBV5-5 and TRBJ2-1; 7 bases line up with TRBD1. CDR1 is SGHKS and CDR2 is YYEKEE in the germline V gene (reference sequence). Trimming took 4 bases from V and 6 from J; bases not matched to a gene: 19. The length of the CDR3 is 18 residues. CDR3 protein: CASSPIFDATGNVNEQFF. The CDR3 nucleotides are TGTGCCAGCAGCCCTATATTTGATGCGACAGGGAATGTCAATGAGCAGTTCTTC.

A few counts support this clonotype. This chain uses TRBV7-2 with TRBJ1-2; a possible D gene is TRBD1 (6 bases). Germline CDR1 reads SGHTA; CDR2 reads FQGNSA. The V end was cut by 7 bases, the J end by 0 bases, with 15 bases between. The CDR3 contains 15 residues. CDR3 nucleotide sequence: TGTGCCAGCACCCGGGGGCAGGGCGCTAACTATGGCTACACCTTC. Translating it yields CASTRGQGANYGYTF.

CDR3 residues: CASRSGAGNQPQHF. The CDR3 region has the DNA TGTGCCAGCAGGTCGGGGGCCGGCAATCAGCCCCAGCATTTT. The genes are TRBV27 and TRBJ1-5; TRBD1 is a possible D gene (6 bases). Germline loops: CDR1 MNHEY, CDR2 SMNVEV (reference sequence). This CDR3 region has 14 residues. Deletions cut 6 bases from V and 2 bases from J, with 11 bases between.

This clonotype has just a few counts. The chain is built from TRBV7-8 and TRBJ1-5; D remains unclear. V lost 4 bases and J 7 bases, leaving 17 bases between the germline ends. This CDR3 is 15 amino acids long. Germline CDR1 reads SGHVS; CDR2 reads FQNEAQ. The CDR3 DNA sequence: TGTGCCAGCAGCTCCGACCGCGGGGTGAGACAGCCCCAGCATTTT. Amino acids: CASSSDRGVRQPQHF.

In this sample, this clonotype turned up a few times. The chain is built from TRBV20-1 and TRBJ1-2; 7 bases match TRBD1. With 6 bases clipped from V and 3 bases from J, the junction kept 10 bases outside the gene matches. The germline CDR1 and CDR2 sequences are DFQATT and SNEGSKA (reference sequence). CDR3 length: 14 amino acids. The CDR3: CSAGEGAKDYGYTF. The CDR3 bases are TGCAGTGCCGGAGAGGGGGCCAAGGACTATGGCTACACCTTC.

The chain links TRBV12-3 or TRBV12-4 to TRBJ2-1; the match to TRBD1 covers 8 bases. The length of the CDR3 is 15 residues. Trimming at V came to 4 bases and at J to 2 bases, leaving 4 bases not matched to a gene. DNA of the CDR3: TGTGCCAGCAGTTCCCGGGACAGGCCCTACAATGAGCAGTTCTTC. Its translation is CASSSRDRPYNEQFF.

This chain joins TRBV11-2 and TRBJ1-3; tentative D call: TRBD1 (5 bases). Germline V gene lookup returns CDR1 SGHAT and CDR2 FQNNGV. V was pared by 1 base and J by 7 bases, with 26 bases between. The CDR3 runs 19 residues. CDR3 nucleotide sequence: TGTGCCAGCAGCTTAGTTAGTCTCCGGGGCAGCCCAATTGGGAACACCATATATTTT. It codes for CASSLVSLRGSPIGNTIYF.

Details on this clonotype: This may be a read error: a much more frequent sequence differs by one nucleotide. This chain joins TRBV4-3 and TRBJ2-6, with a possible D match to TRBD1 (5 bases). Germline V CDR1 and CDR2: LGHNA, YSLEER. The germline V and J ends were trimmed by 2 bases and 3 bases, with 8 bases remaining between them. This CDR3 is 15 amino acids long. CDR3 coding DNA: TGCGCCAGCAGCCAACAGGGCTATGGGGCCAACGTCCTGACTTTC. Protein: CASSQQGYGANVLTF.

This clonotype was counted a few times. This chain uses TRBV27 with TRBJ2-1; 10 positions agree with TRBD1. The CDR3 runs to 16 residues. CDR1 and CDR2 from the germline V gene are MNHEY and SMNVEV (reference sequence). V was clipped by 3 bases and J by 10 bases; unmatched bases: 12. CDR3 amino acids: CASSFGTGQGFGEQFF. Here the CDR3 DNA reads TGTGCCAGCAGTTTCGGCACGGGACAGGGGTTTGGGGAGCAGTTCTTC.

This chain links TRBV2 with TRBJ2-3, with 9 bases aligning to TRBD1. Germline CDR1 SNHLY, CDR2 FYNNEI. This CDR3 spans 19 amino acids. V lost 4 bases and J lost 2; bases outside the gene matches: 16. The CDR3 DNA reads TGTGCCAGCAGTGGCGGATGGGGACAGGGAGAGACATCCACAGATACGCAGTATTTT. Its translation: CASSGGWGQGETSTDTQYF.

A few counts support this clonotype. V is TRBV20-1 and J is TRBJ2-3; D is possibly TRBD1 (5 bases). Trimming shortened V by 5 bases and J by 2 bases, and 14 bases separated the two germline ends. The length of the CDR3 is 14 residues. Germline V lookup: CDR1 DFQATT, CDR2 SNEGSKA (reference sequence). The CDR3 protein is CSAGWGGNTDTQYF. Written as DNA, the CDR3 is TGCAGTGCTGGGTGGGGCGGAAACACAGATACGCAGTATTTT.

This chain connects TRBV6-2 or TRBV6-3 to TRBJ2-5; a weak D match, TRBD2 (5 bases). The CDR3 totals 12 residues. Germline CDR1 and CDR2: MNHEY and SVGEGT. Trimming shortened V by 5 bases and J by 3 bases, and 7 bases separated the two germline ends. CDR3 sequence: CASSAGEETQYF. In DNA, the CDR3 is TGTGCCAGCAGTGCGGGTGAAGAGACCCAGTACTTC.

This clonotype was recorded a few times. The rearrangement links TRBV4-1 to TRBJ2-4; 8 bases agree with TRBD1. After removal of 2 bases from V and 5 bases from J, the junction contained 5 bases not matched to a gene. The germline V gene encodes CDR1 MGHRA and CDR2 YSYEKL. The CDR3 runs 15 residues. CDR3 sequence (DNA): TGCGCCAGCAGCCAACCCCGGACAGGGCAAAACATTCAGTACTTC. Its protein is CASSQPRTGQNIQYF.

This clonotype was seen a handful of times. The chain employs TRBV25-1 and TRBJ2-2; 10 bases align to TRBD1. Germline CDR1 MGHDK, CDR2 SYGVNS. The J segment lost 4 bases and the V segment lost 4 bases, leaving 3 bases of the junction unmatched. This CDR3 is built from 15 residues. The CDR3 is CASSVTGGGTGELFF. In DNA form, the CDR3 reads TGTGCCAGCAGTGTGACAGGGGGCGGCACCGGGGAGCTGTTTTTT.